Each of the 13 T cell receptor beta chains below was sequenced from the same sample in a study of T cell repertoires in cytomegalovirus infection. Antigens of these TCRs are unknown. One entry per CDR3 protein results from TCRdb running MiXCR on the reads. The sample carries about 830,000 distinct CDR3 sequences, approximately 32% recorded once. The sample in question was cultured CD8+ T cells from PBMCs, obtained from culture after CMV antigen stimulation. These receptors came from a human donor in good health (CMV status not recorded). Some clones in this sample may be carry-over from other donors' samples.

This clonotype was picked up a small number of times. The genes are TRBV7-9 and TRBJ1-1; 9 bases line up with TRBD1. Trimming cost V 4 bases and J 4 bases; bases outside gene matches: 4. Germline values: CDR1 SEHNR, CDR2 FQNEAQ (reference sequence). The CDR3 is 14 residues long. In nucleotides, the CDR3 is TGTGCCAGCAGCTCTCGGACAGGGGCCACTGAAGCTTTCTTT. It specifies CASSSRTGATEAFF.

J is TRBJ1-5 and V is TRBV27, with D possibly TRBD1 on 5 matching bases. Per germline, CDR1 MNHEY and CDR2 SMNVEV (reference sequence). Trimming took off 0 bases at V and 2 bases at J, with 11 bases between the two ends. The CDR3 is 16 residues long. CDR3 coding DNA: TGTGCCAGCAGTTTATCAGGGGACGGCGGCAATCAGCCCCAGCATTTT. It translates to CASSLSGDGGNQPQHF.

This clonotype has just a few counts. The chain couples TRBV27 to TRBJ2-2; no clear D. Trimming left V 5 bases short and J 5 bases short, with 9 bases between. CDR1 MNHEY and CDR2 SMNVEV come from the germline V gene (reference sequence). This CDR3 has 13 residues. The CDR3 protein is CASSPYGTGELFF. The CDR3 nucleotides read TGTGCCAGCAGTCCATACGGGACCGGGGAGCTGTTTTTT.

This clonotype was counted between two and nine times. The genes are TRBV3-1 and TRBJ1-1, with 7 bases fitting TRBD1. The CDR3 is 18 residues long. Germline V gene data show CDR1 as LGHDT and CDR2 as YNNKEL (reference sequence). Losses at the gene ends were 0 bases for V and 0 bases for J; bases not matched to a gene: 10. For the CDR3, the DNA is TGTGCCAGCAGCCAAGACCCCGGGGCAGGGGGGATGAACACTGAAGCTTTCTTT. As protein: CASSQDPGAGGMNTEAFF.

The CDR3 region is CASSLERGEETQYF. CDR3 nucleotide sequence: TGTGCCAGCAGTTTAGAACGGGGCGAAGAGACCCAGTACTTC. This chain links TRBV12-3 or TRBV12-4 with TRBJ2-5; D is possibly TRBD1 or TRBD2 (5 bases each). V was shortened by 1 base and J by 3 bases, with 9 bases between the two germline ends. The CDR3 consists of 14 residues.

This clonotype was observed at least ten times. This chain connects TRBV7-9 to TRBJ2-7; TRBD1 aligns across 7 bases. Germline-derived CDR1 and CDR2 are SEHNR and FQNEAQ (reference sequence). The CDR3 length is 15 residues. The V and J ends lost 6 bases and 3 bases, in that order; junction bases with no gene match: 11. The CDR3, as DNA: TGTGCCAGCAGTACCTCCGGGACAGAATTCTACGAGCAGTACTTC. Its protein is CASSTSGTEFYEQYF. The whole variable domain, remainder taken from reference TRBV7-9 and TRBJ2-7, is DTGVSQNPRHKITKRGQNVTFRCDPISEHNRLYWYRQTLGQGPEFLTYFQNEAQLEKSRLLSDRFSAERPKGSFSTLEIQRTEQGDSAMYLCASSTSGTEFYEQYFGPGTRLTVT.

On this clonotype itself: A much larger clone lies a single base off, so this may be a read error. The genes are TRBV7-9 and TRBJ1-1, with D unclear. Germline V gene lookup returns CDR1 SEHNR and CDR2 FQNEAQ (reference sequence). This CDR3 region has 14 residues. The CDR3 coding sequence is TGTGTCAGCAGCTTAGAAGATTTGAACACTGAAGCTTTCTTT. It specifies CVSSLEDLNTEAFF.

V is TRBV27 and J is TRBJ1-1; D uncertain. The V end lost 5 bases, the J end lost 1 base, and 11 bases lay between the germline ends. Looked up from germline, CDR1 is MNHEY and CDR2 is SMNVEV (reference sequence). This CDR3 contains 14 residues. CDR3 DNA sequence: TGTGCCAGCAGTCCTCAGGAGGGGAACACTGAAGCTTTCTTT. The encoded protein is CASSPQEGNTEAFF.

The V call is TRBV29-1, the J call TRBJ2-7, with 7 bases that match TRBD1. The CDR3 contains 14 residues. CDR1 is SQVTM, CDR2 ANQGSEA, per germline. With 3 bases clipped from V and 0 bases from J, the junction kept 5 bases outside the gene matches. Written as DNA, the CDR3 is TGCAGCGTTGAGACGACAGGGAGCTCCTACGAGCAGTACTTC. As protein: CSVETTGSSYEQYF.

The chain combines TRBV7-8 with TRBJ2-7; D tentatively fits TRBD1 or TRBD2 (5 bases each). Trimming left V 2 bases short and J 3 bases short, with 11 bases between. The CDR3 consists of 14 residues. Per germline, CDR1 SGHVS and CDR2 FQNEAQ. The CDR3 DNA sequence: TGTGCCAGCAGCTTAAGTAGGGACCACTACGAGCAGTACTTC. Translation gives CASSLSRDHYEQYF.

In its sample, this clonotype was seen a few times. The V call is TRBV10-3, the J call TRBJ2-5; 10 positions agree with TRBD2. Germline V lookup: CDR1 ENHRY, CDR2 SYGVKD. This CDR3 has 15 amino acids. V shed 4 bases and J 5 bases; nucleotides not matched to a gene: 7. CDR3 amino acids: CAISGGLAIGETQYF. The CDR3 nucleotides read TGTGCCATCAGTGGGGGACTAGCGATCGGGGAGACCCAGTACTTC.

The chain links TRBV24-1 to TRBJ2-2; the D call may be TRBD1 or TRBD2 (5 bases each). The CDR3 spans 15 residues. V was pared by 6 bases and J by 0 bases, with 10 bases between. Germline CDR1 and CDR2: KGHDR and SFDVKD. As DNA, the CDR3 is TGTGCCACCAGTCCCGGGACGCCGAACACCGGGGAGCTGTTTTTT. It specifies CATSPGTPNTGELFF.

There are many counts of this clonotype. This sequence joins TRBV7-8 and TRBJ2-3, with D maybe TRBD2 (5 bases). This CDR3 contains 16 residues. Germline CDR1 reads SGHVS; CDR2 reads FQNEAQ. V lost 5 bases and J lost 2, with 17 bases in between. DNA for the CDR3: TGTGCCAGCAGCCTTAGGTCCCGGGGAGCCACAGATACGCAGTATTTT. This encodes CASSLRSRGATDTQYF.